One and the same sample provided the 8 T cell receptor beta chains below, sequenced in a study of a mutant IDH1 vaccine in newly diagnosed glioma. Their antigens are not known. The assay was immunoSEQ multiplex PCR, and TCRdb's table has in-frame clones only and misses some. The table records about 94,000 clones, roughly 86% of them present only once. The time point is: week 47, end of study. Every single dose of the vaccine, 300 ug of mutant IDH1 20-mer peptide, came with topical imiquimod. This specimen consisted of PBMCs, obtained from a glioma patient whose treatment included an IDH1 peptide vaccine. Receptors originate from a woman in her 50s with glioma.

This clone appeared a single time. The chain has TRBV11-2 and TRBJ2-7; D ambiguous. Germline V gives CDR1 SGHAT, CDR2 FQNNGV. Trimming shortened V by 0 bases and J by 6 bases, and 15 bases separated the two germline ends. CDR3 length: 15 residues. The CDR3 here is CASSLDLGRRPEQYF. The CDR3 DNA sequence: TGTGCCAGCAGCTTAGACCTCGGCAGACGGCCCGAGCAGTACTTC.

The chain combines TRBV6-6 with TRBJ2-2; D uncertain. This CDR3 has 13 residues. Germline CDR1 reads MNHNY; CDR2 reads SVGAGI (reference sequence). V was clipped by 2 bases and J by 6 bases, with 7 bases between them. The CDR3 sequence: CASSYRVSGELFF. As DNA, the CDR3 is TGTGCCAGCAGTTACAGGGTTTCCGGGGAGCTGTTTTTT.

CDR3 residues: CASSSGWDEQFF. DNA for the CDR3: TGTGCCAGCAGTTCAGGGTGGGATGAGCAGTTCTTC. This rearrangement joins TRBV28 to TRBJ2-1; possible D gene TRBD1, 5 bases. The V end was cut by 4 bases, the J end by 8 bases, with 9 bases between. Germline-derived CDR1 and CDR2 are MDHEN and SYDVKM. The CDR3 loop spans 12 amino acids.

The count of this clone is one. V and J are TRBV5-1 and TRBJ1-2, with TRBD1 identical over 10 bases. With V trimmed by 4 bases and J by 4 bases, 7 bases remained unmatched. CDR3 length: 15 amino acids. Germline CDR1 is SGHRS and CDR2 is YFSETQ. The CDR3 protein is CASSPGTGASYGYTF. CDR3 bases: TGCGCCAGCAGCCCTGGGACAGGGGCGTCCTATGGCTACACCTTC. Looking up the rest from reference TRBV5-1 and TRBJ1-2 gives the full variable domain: KAGVTQTPRYLIKTRGQQVTLSCSPISGHRSVSWYQQTPGQGLQFLFEYFSETQRNKGNFPGRFSGRQFSNSRSEMNVSTLELGDSALYLCASSPGTGASYGYTFGSGTRLTVV.

The CDR3 loop is CASSSLSRPSTDTQYF. DNA for the CDR3: TGTGCCAGCAGCTCCCTTTCCCGGCCTAGCACAGATACGCAGTATTTT. This rearrangement joins TRBV5-8 to TRBJ2-3; D is ambiguous. The germline gives CDR1 SGHTS, CDR2 YDEGEE. V was shortened by 3 bases and J by 0 bases, with 14 bases between the two germline ends. The CDR3 totals 16 residues.

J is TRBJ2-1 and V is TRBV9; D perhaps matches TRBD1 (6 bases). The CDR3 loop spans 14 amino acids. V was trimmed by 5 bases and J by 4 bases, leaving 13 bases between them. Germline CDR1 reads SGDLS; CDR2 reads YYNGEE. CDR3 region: CASSTQGRYNEQFF. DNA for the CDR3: TGTGCCAGCAGTACCCAGGGGCGTTACAATGAGCAGTTCTTC.

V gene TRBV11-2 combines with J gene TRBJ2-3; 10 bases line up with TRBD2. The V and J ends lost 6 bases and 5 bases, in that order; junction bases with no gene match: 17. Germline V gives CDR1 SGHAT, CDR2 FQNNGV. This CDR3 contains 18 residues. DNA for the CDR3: TGTGCCAGCAGTTTACCAATTCTAGCGGGAGCGGAGAGAGATACGCAGTATTTT. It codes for CASSLPILAGAERDTQYF.

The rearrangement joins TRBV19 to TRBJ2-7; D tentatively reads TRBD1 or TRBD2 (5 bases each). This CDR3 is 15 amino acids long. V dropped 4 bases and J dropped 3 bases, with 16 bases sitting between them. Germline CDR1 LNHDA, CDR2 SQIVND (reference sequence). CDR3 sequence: CASSTQLGAYYEQYF. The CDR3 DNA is TGTGCCAGTAGTACGCAACTAGGGGCGTACTACGAGCAGTACTTC.